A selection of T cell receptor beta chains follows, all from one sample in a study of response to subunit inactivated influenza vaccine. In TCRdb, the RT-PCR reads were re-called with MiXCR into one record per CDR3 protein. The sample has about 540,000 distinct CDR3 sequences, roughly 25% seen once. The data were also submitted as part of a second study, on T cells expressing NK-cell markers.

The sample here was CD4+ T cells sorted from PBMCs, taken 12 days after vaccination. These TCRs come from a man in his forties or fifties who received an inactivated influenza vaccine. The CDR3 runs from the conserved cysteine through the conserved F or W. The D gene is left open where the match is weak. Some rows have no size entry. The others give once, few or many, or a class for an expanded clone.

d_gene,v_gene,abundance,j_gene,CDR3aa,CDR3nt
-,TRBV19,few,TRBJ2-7,CASSSWGTQSSYEQYF,TGTGCCAGTAGTTCGTGGGGGACACAGAGCTCCTACGAGCAGTACTTC
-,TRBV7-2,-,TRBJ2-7,CASTPLGFLEEQYF,TGTGCCAGCACACCACTGGGATTTTTGGAGGAGCAGTACTTC
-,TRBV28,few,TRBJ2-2,CASSFTGNTGELFF,TGTGCCAGCAGTTTTACAGGGAACACCGGGGAGCTGTTTTTT
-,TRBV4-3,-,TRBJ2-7,CASSQVGRDEQYF,TGCGCCAGCAGCCAAGTGGGACGTGACGAGCAGTACTTC
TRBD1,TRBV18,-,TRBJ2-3,CASSPRDRGDTQYF,TGTGCCAGCTCACCACGCGACAGGGGAGATACGCAGTATTTT
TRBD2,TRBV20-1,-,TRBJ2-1,CSARDTSVYEQFF,TGCAGTGCTAGAGATACTAGCGTGTATGAGCAGTTCTTC
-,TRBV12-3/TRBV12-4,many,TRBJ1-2,CASDGGYGYTF,TGTGCCAGTGACGGAGGGTATGGCTACACCTTC
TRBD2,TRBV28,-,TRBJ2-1,CASSSHSGMVDEQFF,TGTGCCAGCAGTTCCCATAGCGGGATGGTCGATGAGCAGTTCTTC
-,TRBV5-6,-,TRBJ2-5,CASSPPGYQETQYF,TGTGCCAGCAGCCCGCCTGGGTACCAAGAGACCCAGTACTTC
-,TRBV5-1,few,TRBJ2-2,CASSRGTMNTGELFF,TGCGCCAGCAGCAGAGGGACAATGAACACCGGGGAGCTGTTTTTT
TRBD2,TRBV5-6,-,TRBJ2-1,CASSLPSGGESSYNEQFF,TGTGCCAGCAGCTTGCCTAGCGGGGGCGAAAGCTCCTACAATGAGCAGTTCTTC
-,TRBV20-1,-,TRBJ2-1,CSARDWAAGSVAYEQFF,TGCAGTGCTAGAGATTGGGCAGCTGGATCAGTAGCATATGAGCAGTTCTTC
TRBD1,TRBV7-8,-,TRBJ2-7,CASSPTGTGHVEQYF,TGTGCCAGCAGCCCAACCGGGACAGGGCATGTCGAGCAGTACTTC
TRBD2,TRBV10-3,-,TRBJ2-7,CAISEEREGLTEQYF,TGTGCCATCAGTGAGGAGCGGGAGGGCCTAACCGAGCAGTACTTC
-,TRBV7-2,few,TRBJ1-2,CASSLAFGTNNGYTF,TGTGCCAGCAGCTTAGCGTTCGGGACAAATAACGGCTACACCTTC
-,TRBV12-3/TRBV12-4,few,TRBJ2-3,CASSPRVDTQYF,TGTGCCAGCAGTCCCCGGGTAGATACGCAGTATTTT
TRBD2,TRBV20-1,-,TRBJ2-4,CSATGLAGVQNIQYF,TGCAGTGCTACAGGACTAGCGGGAGTCCAAAACATTCAGTACTTC
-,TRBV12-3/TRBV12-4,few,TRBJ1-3,CASRPTGSGNTIYF,TGTGCCAGCAGACCAACAGGGTCTGGAAACACCATATATTTT
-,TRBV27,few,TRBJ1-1,CASSLSVPRGAEAFF,TGTGCCAGCAGTTTATCCGTCCCTAGAGGAGCTGAAGCTTTCTTT
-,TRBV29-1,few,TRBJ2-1,CSTSPGGGSHEQFF,TGCAGCACCTCCCCCGGTGGGGGTTCACATGAGCAGTTCTTC
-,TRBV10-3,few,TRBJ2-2,CAISEGRDTNTGELFF,TGTGCCATCAGTGAGGGCCGGGACACCAACACCGGGGAGCTGTTTTTT
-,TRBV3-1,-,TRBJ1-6,CASSQEPIGSPLHF,TGTGCCAGCAGCCAAGAGCCGATCGGGTCACCCCTCCACTTT
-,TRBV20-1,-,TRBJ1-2,CSAVGPYGYTF,TGCAGTGCTGTGGGACCCTATGGCTACACCTTC
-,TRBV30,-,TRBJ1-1,CAWKRGDTEAFF,TGTGCCTGGAAGAGGGGGGACACTGAAGCTTTCTTT
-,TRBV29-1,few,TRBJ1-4,CSVEAGAKRQLFF,TGCAGCGTTGAAGCTGGGGCTAAAAGACAACTGTTTTTT
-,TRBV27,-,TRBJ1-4,CASSPRGGGNEKLFF,TGTGCCAGCAGTCCTAGGGGCGGCGGTAATGAAAAACTGTTTTTT
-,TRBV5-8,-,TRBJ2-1,CASSLVAGWRNEQFF,TGTGCCAGCAGCCTGGTAGCAGGGTGGAGAAATGAGCAGTTCTTC
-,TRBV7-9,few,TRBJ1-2,CASSRIEDRITNYGYTF,TGTGCCAGCAGCCGAATTGAAGACAGGATCACTAACTATGGCTACACCTTC
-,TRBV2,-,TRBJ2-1,CASSGTGYNEQFF,TGTGCCAGCAGTGGGACCGGGTACAATGAGCAGTTCTTC
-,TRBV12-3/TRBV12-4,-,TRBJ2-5,CASSPVVRGVETQYF,TGTGCCAGCAGTCCCGTCGTGCGGGGCGTTGAGACCCAGTACTTC
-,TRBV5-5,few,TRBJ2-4,CASSLFPAKNIQYF,TGTGCCAGCAGCTTGTTCCCTGCCAAAAACATTCAGTACTTC
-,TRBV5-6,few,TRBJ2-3,CASSLVTGTGTDTQYF,TGTGCCAGCAGCTTGGTAACGGGAACGGGCACAGATACGCAGTATTTT
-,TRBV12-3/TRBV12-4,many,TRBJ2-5,CASSATIGPGTQYF,TGTGCCAGCAGTGCGACAATTGGCCCGGGGACCCAGTACTTC
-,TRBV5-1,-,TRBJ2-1,CASSSLQGSNEQFF,TGCGCCAGCAGCTCCCTACAGGGCAGCAATGAGCAGTTCTTC
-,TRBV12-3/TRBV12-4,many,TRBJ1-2,CASSLLLRASGYTF,TGTGCCAGCAGTTTACTTTTAAGGGCGTCTGGCTACACCTTC
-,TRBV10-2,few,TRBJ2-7,CASSEFSYGYEQYF,TGCGCCAGCAGTGAGTTTAGTTACGGTTACGAGCAGTACTTC
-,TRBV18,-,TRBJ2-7,CASSPETEAYEQYF,TGTGCCAGCTCACCGGAGACAGAGGCCTACGAGCAGTACTTC
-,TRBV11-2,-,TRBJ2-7,CASGTDYEQYF,TGTGCCAGCGGCACAGACTACGAGCAGTACTTC
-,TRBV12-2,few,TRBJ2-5,CASRLGRLAEQETQYF,TGTGCAAGTCGCTTAGGGAGACTAGCGGAACAAGAGACCCAGTACTTC
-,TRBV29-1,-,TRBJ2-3,CSVSVIQVGTDTQYF,TGCAGCGTTTCCGTTATACAGGTTGGAACAGATACGCAGTATTTT
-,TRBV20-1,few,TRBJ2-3,CSASTGDTQYF,TGCAGTGCCAGTACAGGGGATACGCAGTATTTT
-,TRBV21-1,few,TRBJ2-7,CASSKPHRGTYEQYF,TGTGCCAGCAGCAAACCACACAGGGGCACCTACGAGCAGTACTTC
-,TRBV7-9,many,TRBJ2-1,CASSRYYEQFF,TGTGCCAGCAGTCGCTATTATGAGCAGTTCTTC
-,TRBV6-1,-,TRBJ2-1,CASSDSRKNYNEQFF,TGTGCCAGCAGTGACAGCAGAAAAAACTACAATGAGCAGTTCTTC
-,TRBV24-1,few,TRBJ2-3,CATSDLLWGNTQYF,TGTGCCACCAGTGATTTGCTTTGGGGGAATACGCAGTATTTT
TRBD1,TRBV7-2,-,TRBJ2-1,CASSVGQGAKQFF,TGTGCCAGCAGCGTGGGACAGGGGGCCAAGCAGTTCTTC
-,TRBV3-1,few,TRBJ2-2,CASSQQITGELFF,TGTGCCAGCAGCCAACAGATCACCGGGGAGCTGTTTTTT
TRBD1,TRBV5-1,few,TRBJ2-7,CASSPGQYGEQYF,TGCGCCAGCAGCCCGGGACAGTATGGCGAGCAGTACTTC